Here is one TCR beta chain with its context. This sample is part of a study of T cells in narcolepsy. About the research overall: Patients with NT1 or NT2 and healthy control donors were enrolled.

Assay used: immunoSEQ multiplex PCR; TCRdb lists only in-frame clones, some missing. The data show around 35,000 clones, 75% to 90% seen once. Sequencing was carried out using CD45RA- memory CD4+ T cells from PBMCs. This receptor was taken from a human donor with narcolepsy.

The CDR3 DNA reads TGTGCCAGCAGCTTCTTCGGGGGAGGTAATGAAAAACTGTTTTTT. Encoded protein: CASSFFGGGNEKLFF. The genes are TRBV5-6 and TRBJ1-4; D might be TRBD1 (5 bases). This CDR3 spans 15 amino acids. Germline values: CDR1 SGHDT, CDR2 YYEEEE. The V gene lost 2 bases and the J gene lost 4 bases, with 12 bases spanning the gap.